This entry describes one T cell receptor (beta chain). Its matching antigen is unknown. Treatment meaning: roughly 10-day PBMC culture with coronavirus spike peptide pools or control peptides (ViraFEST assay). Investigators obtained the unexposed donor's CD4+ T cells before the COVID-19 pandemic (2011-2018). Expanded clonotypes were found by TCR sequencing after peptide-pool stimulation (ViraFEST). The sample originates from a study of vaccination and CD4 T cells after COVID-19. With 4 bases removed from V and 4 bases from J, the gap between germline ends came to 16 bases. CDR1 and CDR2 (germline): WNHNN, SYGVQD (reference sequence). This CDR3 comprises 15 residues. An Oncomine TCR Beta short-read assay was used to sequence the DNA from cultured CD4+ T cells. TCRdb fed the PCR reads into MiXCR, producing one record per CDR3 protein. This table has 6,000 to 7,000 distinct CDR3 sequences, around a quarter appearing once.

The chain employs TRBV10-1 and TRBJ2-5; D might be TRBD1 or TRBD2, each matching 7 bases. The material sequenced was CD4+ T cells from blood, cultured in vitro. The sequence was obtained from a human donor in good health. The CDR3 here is CASSGQGGGIETQYF. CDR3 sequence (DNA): TGCGCCAGCAGTGGACAGGGCGGGGGCATAGAGACCCAGTACTTC.